One TCR beta chain is described in this entry. This clonotype was seen more than once but under ten times. Its binding antigen is unknown. The sample holds no much larger clone one base away, and base qualities are not on file. Instrument used: Illumina NovaSeq 6000. TCR cDNA was made using 5'RACE template switching, a step that added a universal primer site and unique molecular identifiers. Priming of cDNA synthesis was performed from both the TCR alpha and TCR beta constant segments. Library amplification involved two PCR steps, and the second step added sample barcodes and sequencing adapters. Sequencing of libraries was done on Illumina HiSeq 2500 (2x100 bp) or NovaSeq (2x150 bp). The original pipeline was this. MIGEC was used to demultiplex reads and collapse the reads into UMI consensus sequences, and MiXCR was used for V(D)J alignment. Vaccine-responding clonotypes were identified with edgeR using replicate PBMC samples, with FDR below 0.01 and a log2 fold change above 5 up to day 15 being required. CD4 or CD8 identity was assigned to each bulk clonotype according to whether the clonotype was present at higher abundance in the sequenced CD4 repertoire or the sequenced CD8 repertoire. Through fastp at Q25 and MiXCR, TCRdb rebuilt clones from the public reads, retaining in-frame beta chains. A single entry per CDR3 protein holds the most common genes and DNA from its merged rows. None of the V and J calls come from the authors' own analysis; TCRdb made them. Recorded for this sample are under 500,000 distinct CDR3 sequences; over 15% of them occurred a single time. Of the sample, 18% is held by the ten largest clones.

The data were taken from a study of T cells after yellow fever vaccination (dated by TCRdb to between 2019 and 2020). Study-level background: The SMART-Seq v4 Ultra Low Input RNA kit was used to prepare libraries from fractions with low cell numbers. Two healthy male donors, one aged 18 to 30 and one aged 30 to 40 years, made up the cohort. Bulk TCR alpha and beta repertoires were sequenced longitudinally to track T-cell clones before and after primary and booster YFV17D yellow fever vaccination. Blood samples were taken at several timepoints before and after primary and secondary immunization, and bulk PBMC replicates and cell subsets were isolated.

Including cysteine and phenylalanine, the CDR3 has 15 amino acids. Only the CDR3 part of the read is kept: 45 bases, read in frame from the first base. A distance of 11 bases separates the germline ends of V and J, which lose 0 bases and 5 bases respectively. From the germline V gene, CDR1 is SGHRS and CDR2 is YFSETQ. General conclusions and limits of the study: FACS-sorted repertoires could contain abundant contaminating clonotypes from the bulk population, so computational filtering was required. A small fraction of clonotypes appeared in both the CD4 and CD8 compartments, likely as a result of convergent recombination. Because the study included only a couple of donors, the extent to which the findings can be generalized is limited. After the booster, most clones that had expanded after primary vaccination were detected again (around 95% of CD4 and around 88% of CD8), suggesting broad maintenance of memory. The secondary T-cell response was found to be weaker but faster than the primary response, with a peak reached on day 5 rather than on day 15.

Interpreted using the paper, the treatment or condition label stands for: live attenuated yellow fever vaccine strain. Two biological replicates of bulk PBMCs were collected at each blood-draw timepoint. PBMCs were isolated from peripheral blood using a standard Ficoll-Paque protocol. TriZol was used to extract RNA from bulk PBMCs, CD4 and CD8 fractions, and dextramer-positive and dextramer-negative fractions. The TCR originated in a man aged 18 to 35 who received the YFV17D yellow fever vaccine. The starting material was PBMCs, obtained before the yellow fever booster vaccination. The sequence is built from TRBV5-1 and TRBJ2-2; the D gene assignment is ambiguous. The DNA reads as follows: TGCGCCAGCAGCTTGGCGCCCTCAGGAACCGGGGAGCTGTTTTTT. It encodes CASSLAPSGTGELFF.